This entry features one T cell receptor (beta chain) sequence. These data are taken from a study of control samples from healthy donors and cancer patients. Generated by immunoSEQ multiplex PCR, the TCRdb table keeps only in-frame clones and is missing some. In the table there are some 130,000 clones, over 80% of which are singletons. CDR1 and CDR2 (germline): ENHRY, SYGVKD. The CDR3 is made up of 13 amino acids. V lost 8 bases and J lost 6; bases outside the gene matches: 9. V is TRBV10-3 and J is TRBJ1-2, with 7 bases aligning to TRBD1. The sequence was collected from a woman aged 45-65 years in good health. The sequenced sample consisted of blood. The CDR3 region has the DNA TGTGCCATCTCCCTAGACAGGGCAGATGGCTACACCTTC. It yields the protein CAISLDRADGYTF.